This T cell receptor (beta chain) is from a study of T cells in Graves' hyperthyroidism and ophthalmopathy. At least ten counts were recorded for this clonotype. Its target is unknown. Study results and limitations: Model-based prediction identified ophthalmopathy a median around seven months prior to its onset.

This CDR3 spans 12 amino acids. Germline V gives CDR1 MDHEN, CDR2 SYDVKM. Trimming took off 6 bases at V and 3 bases at J, with 7 bases between the two ends. Uncontrolled infections, other autoimmune diseases, pregnancy or lactation led to exclusion of patients. Authors of the study amplified TCR beta CDR3 regions from RNA transcripts. In the first-round RT-PCR of the TCR CDR3, the HTBI primer set was used. TCRdb reprocessed the multiplex PCR reads via MiXCR and lists one record per CDR3 protein. Among approximately 410,000 distinct CDR3 sequences listed, roughly 15% were seen once. This TCR came from a man aged 18-30 years with Graves' ophthalmopathy. The chain combines TRBV28 with TRBJ2-3, with unresolved D. Sequencing input: blood. The CDR3 nucleotides are TGTGCCAGCAGGGTCCCAACAGATACGCAGTATTTT. The encoded protein is CASRVPTDTQYF.